One T cell receptor beta chain is described in this entry. Authors' data handling: Estimated nucleated cell counts came from reference gene primer amplification. This table comes from immunoSEQ multiplex PCR, and its TCRdb copy is limited to in-frame clones, with some not included. V and J calls and clone size follow that table, whereas D and trimming were derived from the DNA. In the table there are over 200,000 clones, around 90% of which are singletons. This sample is drawn from a study of blood T cell repertoires in COVID-19. Study at large: There were acute and convalescent COVID-19 samples, and they came from the United States, Italy and Spain. PBMCs, B-cell-depleted T cells, or T cells provided the cDNA or gDNA that made up the material.

Trimming cost V 0 bases and J 3 bases, with 19 bases left between them. This CDR3 comprises 18 residues. The germline CDR1 and CDR2 sequences are MGHRA and YSYEKL. This chain uses TRBV4-1 with TRBJ2-3, with TRBD2 as a possible D gene (6 bases). This TCR was sampled from a man in his sixties who had recovered from COVID-19. Sequenced material: peripheral blood. Here the CDR3 DNA reads TGCGCCAGCAGCCAAGATGTGTATAGCGGCAAGACGACAGATACGCAGTATTTT. This sequence encodes CASSQDVYSGKTTDTQYF.